This T cell receptor (beta chain) was sequenced during a study of tumor-infiltrating lymphocytes in primary liver carcinoma. Study summary: Patients were both men and women, whose ages ran from 30 to 69 years. Productive TCRbeta reads per sample were roughly 3.5 to 7.5 million, not differing by tissue.

Notes on the study in general: The study used bulk unsorted samples and so did not compare CD4+ and CD8+ repertoires. Paired tumor-adjacent and tumor-blood samples overlapped less than tumor region pairs did.

The authors made TCR beta cDNA from around 500 ng total RNA with a constant-region primer. Three nested multiplex PCR rounds of slightly modified ARM-PCR generated TCR beta libraries. The first two PCR rounds used TRBV1-TRBV30 forward primers with a C-beta reverse primer, 9 to 11 cycles each. In TCRdb, the multiplex PCR reads were re-called with MiXCR into one record per CDR3 protein. The profile shows approximately 320,000 distinct CDR3 sequences, around 50% of them singletons. Turning to this clonotype: Its cognate antigen is unknown. Since a much larger clone is just one base distant, this may be a read error.

CDR3 length: 14 amino acids. From germline, CDR1 is MNHEY and CDR2 SVGAGI. Unsorted whole blood supplied the RNA, and germline DNA was extracted too. The TCR sequence derives from a woman under 40 with primary liver carcinoma and hepatitis B virus infection. The V gene is TRBV6-5, the J gene TRBJ2-7; D possibly matches TRBD1 or TRBD2 (5 bases each). Sequenced input: peripheral blood. CDR3 coding DNA: TGTGCCAGCAGTCGCTCCGGGACGTCCTACAAGCAGTACTTC. This codes for CASSRSGTSYKQYF.